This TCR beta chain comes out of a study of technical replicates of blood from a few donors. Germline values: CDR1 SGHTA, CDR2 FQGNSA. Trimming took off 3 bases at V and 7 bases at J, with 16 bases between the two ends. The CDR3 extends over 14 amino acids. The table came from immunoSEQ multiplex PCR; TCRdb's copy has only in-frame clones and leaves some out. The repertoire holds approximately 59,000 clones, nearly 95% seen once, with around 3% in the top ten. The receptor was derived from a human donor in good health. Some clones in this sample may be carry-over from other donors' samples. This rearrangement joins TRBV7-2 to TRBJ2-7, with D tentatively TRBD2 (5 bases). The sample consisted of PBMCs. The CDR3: CASSFLNQLGEQYF. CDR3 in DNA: TGTGCCAGCAGCTTTTTAAATCAACTAGGGGAGCAGTACTTC.